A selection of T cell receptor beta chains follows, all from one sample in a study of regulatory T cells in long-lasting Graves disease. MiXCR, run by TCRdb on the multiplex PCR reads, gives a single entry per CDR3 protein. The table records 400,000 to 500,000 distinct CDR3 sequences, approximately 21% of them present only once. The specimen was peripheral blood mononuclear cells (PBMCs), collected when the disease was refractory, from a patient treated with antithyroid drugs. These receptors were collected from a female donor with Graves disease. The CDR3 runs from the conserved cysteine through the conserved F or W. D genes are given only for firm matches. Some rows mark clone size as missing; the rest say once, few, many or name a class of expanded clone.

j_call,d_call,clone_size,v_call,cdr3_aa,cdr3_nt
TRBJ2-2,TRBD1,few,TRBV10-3,CAISESQGTGELFF,TGTGCCATCAGTGAGTCACAGGGGACCGGGGAGCTGTTTTTT
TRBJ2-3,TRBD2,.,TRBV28,CASSLAGPGGDTQYF,TGTGCCAGCAGTCTCGCGGGACCGGGAGGAGATACGCAGTATTTT
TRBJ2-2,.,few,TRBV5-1,CASRIGTTNTGELFF,TGCGCCAGCAGAATAGGGACAACGAACACCGGGGAGCTGTTTTTT
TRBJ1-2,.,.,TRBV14,CASSQGVSYGYTF,TGTGCCAGCAGCCAGGGGGTGAGCTATGGCTACACCTTC
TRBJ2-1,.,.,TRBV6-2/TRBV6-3,CASSYSFSDSYNEQFF,TGTGCCAGCAGTTACTCGTTTTCGGACAGTTACAATGAGCAGTTCTTC
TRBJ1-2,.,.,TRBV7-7,CASGSWGQWRGYTF,TGTGCTAGCGGCTCGTGGGGCCAGTGGAGAGGCTACACCTTC
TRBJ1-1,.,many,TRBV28,CASSLSDFSEAFF,TGTGCCAGCAGTTTATCCGATTTCAGTGAAGCTTTCTTT
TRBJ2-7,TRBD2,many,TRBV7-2,CASSSSGSGEQYF,TGTGCCAGCAGCTCTAGCGGGAGTGGCGAGCAGTACTTC
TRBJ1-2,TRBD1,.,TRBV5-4,CASSLKGQNYGYTF,TGTGCCAGCAGCTTGAAGGGACAGAACTATGGCTACACCTTC
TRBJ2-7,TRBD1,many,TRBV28,CASGVYGTGGSEQYF,TGTGCCAGCGGAGTTTACGGGACAGGGGGTAGCGAGCAGTACTTC
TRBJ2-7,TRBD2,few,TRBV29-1,CSVRGRAAMEQYF,TGCAGCGTTCGTGGGAGGGCCGCTATGGAGCAGTACTTC
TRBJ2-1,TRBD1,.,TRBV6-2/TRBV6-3,CASSYSGPGGSYNEQFF,TGTGCCAGCAGTTACTCTGGTCCAGGGGGCTCCTACAATGAGCAGTTCTTC
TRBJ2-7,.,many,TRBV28,CASSLEVSSYEQYF,TGTGCCAGCAGCTTAGAGGTCAGTTCCTACGAGCAGTACTTC
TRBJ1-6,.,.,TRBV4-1,CASSLKWNNSPLHF,TGCGCCAGCAGTCTAAAGTGGAACAATTCACCCCTCCACTTT
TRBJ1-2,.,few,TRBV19,CASRKDGLPTYGNYGYTF,TGTGCCAGTAGAAAGGACGGACTACCCACTTATGGAAACTATGGCTACACCTTC
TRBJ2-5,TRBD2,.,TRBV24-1,CATSDPRGGQETQYF,TGTGCCACCAGTGATCCGCGGGGGGGACAAGAGACCCAGTACTTC
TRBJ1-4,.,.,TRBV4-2,CASSQENEKLFF,TGTGCCAGCAGCCAAGAAAATGAAAAACTGTTTTTT
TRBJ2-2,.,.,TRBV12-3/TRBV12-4,CASNPGAGELFF,TGTGCCAGCAACCCGGGGGCCGGGGAGCTGTTTTTT
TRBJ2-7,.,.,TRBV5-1,CASSPGLFVSYEQYF,TGCGCCAGCAGCCCGGGACTGTTCGTCTCCTACGAGCAGTACTTC
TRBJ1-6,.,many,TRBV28,CASLRGKGYGSPLHF,TGTGCCAGCCTAAGAGGGAAGGGTTATGGTTCACCCCTCCACTTT
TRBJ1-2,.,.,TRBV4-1,CASSQETGIYGYTF,TGCGCCAGCAGCCAAGAAACAGGGATCTATGGCTACACCTTC
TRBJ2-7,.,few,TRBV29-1,CSVEDHSSPYEQYF,TGCAGCGTTGAAGATCACAGCTCCCCCTACGAGCAGTACTTC
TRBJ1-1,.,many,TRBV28,CASSLLGVGVNTEAFF,TGTGCCAGCAGTTTATTGGGGGTTGGGGTGAACACTGAAGCTTTCTTT
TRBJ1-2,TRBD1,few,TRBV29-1,CSVGTGGLDGYTF,TGCAGCGTAGGGACAGGGGGATTGGATGGCTACACCTTC
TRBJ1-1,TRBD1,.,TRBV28,CASAGTGGREAFF,TGTGCCAGCGCCGGGACAGGGGGACGCGAAGCTTTCTTT
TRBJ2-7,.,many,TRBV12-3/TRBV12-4,CASNLMDGPYEQYF,TGTGCCAGCAACCTAATGGACGGTCCCTACGAGCAGTACTTC
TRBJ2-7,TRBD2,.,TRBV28,CASSSTSGSSYGQYF,TGTGCCAGCAGCTCCACTAGCGGGAGCTCCTACGGGCAGTACTTC
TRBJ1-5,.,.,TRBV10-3,CAISEVNQPQHF,TGTGCCATCAGTGAGGTCAATCAGCCCCAGCATTTT
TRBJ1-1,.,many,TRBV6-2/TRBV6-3,CASSYTMGVNTEAFF,TGTGCCAGCAGTTACACGATGGGGGTGAACACTGAAGCTTTCTTT
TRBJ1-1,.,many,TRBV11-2,CASSSTWTVNTEAFF,TGTGCCAGCAGCTCCACTTGGACAGTGAACACTGAAGCTTTCTTT
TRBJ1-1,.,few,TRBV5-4,CASSLDTAQAFF,TGTGCCAGCAGCTTGGATACAGCACAAGCTTTCTTT
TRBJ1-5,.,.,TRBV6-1,CASRVTRTAIQPQHF,TGTGCCAGCAGGGTAACACGGACAGCCATACAGCCCCAGCATTTT
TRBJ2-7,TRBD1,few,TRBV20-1,CSAWDRSSLRGQYF,TGCAGTGCTTGGGACAGGTCCTCGCTACGAGGGCAGTACTTC
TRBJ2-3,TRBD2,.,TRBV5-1,CASSLGLAGGISTDTQYF,TGCGCCAGCAGCTTGGGACTAGCGGGAGGAATTAGCACAGATACGCAGTATTTT
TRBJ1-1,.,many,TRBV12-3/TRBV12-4,CASSLLGGDTEAFF,TGTGCCAGCAGTCTGCTGGGGGGGGACACTGAAGCTTTCTTT
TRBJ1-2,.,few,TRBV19,CASSIVEEGDYGYTF,TGTGCCAGTAGTATAGTCGAGGAAGGGGACTATGGCTACACCTTC
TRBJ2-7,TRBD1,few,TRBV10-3,CAISESGWTGITYEQYF,TGTGCCATCAGTGAGTCGGGATGGACAGGGATCACCTACGAGCAGTACTTC
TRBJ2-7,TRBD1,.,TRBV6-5,CASSYEGQYYEQYF,TGTGCCAGCAGTTACGAGGGACAGTACTACGAGCAGTACTTC
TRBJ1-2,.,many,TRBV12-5,CASGLVGAGYGYTF,TGTGCTAGTGGTTTGGTAGGGGCTGGCTATGGCTACACCTTC